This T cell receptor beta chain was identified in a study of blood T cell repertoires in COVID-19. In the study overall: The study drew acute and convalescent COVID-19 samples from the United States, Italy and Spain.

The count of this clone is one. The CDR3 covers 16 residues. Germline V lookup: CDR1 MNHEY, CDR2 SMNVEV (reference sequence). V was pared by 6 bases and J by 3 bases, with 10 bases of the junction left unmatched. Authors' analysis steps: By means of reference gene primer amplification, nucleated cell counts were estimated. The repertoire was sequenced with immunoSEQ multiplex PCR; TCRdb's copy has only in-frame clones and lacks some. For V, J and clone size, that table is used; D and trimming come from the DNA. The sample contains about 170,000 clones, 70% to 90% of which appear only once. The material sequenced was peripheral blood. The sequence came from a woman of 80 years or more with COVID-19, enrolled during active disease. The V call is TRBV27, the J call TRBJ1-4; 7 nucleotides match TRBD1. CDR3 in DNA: TGTGCCAGCAGCCCCCTTACAGGGGCGTCTAATGAAAAACTGTTTTTT. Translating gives CASSPLTGASNEKLFF.